This T cell receptor beta chain appears in the sequencing data of a study of shared T cell receptors in the human thymus (dated by TCRdb to about 2021). The study in broad terms: The study examined how self-reactive, shared T-cell receptor alpha chains are generated in the human thymus.

As regards this clone: Its target antigen remains unknown. No qualities accompany the bases; no much larger clone lies one base away.

Trimming accounts for 4 bases at V and 3 bases at J, while the number of junction bases matched to no gene is 9. The CDR3 runs 16 amino acids, cysteine and phenylalanine included. Of all the DNA, just the CDR3 is kept, 48 bases in frame from base 1. According to the germline V gene, CDR1 reads SGDLS and CDR2 reads YYNGEE. Libraries were prepared through the immunoSEQ multiplex PCR assay. TCRdb obtained this table from immuneACCESS and retained in-frame rearrangements with V and J assigned. These tables miss some clones; where compared with another copy, unresolved V genes account for less than half of the shortfall, and the remainder is unexplained. The sample records around 730,000 clones, approximately 83% of which are singletons. The ten top clones hold around 0.0099% of the sample. These records were also assigned to another study, of human thymus T cells. The second source states: The donors were immunologically healthy infants in Finland who had open corrective cardiac surgery for congenital heart defects. The thymus tissue came from surgical resects taken out during corrective cardiac surgery. Usage of V and J gene segments appeared to be biased in both the thymic and the peripheral blood repertoires. According to the related research, thymic TCR repertoires were highly overlapping among unrelated individuals. The study used roughly 8 infant thymus samples plus four related peripheral blood samples to characterize TCR alpha and beta repertoires. The cohort included over five male and a couple of female infants, with donor ages spanning 7 to 244 days. Thymocytes were mechanically released from the tissue and were stored as pellets of 10-30 million cells at -70 degrees C. Genomic DNA was extracted from frozen cell pellets with a QIAsymphony instrument. The immunoSEQ multiplex PCR assay was used to amplify the TCRB and TCRAD loci from a standardized amount of quality-controlled genomic DNA. The amplicons covered the V(D)J region and were long enough to include the CDR3 and to identify the V and J genes. Through the commercial immunoSEQ service, the amplicons were sequenced on an Illumina platform. Primer bias and sequencing errors were corrected using previously described methods, and TCRAD and TCRB definitions followed the IMGT database. Analysis of the repertoires was done with immunoSEQ Analyzer 3.0 and VDJTools and included basic statistics, V/J segment usage, diversity estimates, rarefaction and pairwise overlap. Diversity was estimated using the Chao1, ChaoE, Efron-Thisted, Shannon and inverse Simpson indices, and was also estimated on datasets down-sampled to the size of the smallest sample. For repertoire overlap, CDR3 nucleotide sequence, V gene and J gene had to match strictly, and clustering was done by Jaccard-based multidimensional scaling. On average, thymus samples yielded roughly 770,000 unique TCRB clonotypes, whereas blood samples yielded roughly 80,000.

This chain joins TRBV9 to TRBJ2-2, and 7 junctional nucleotides match TRBD1. The TCR sequence derives from a girl under three years old with a congenital heart defect. Donor details come from another sample of the same person, matched by shared clones. Material: thymocytes. The CDR3: CASSLKGTAHTGELFF. The nucleotide sequence reads TGTGCCAGCAGCCTCAAAGGGACAGCCCACACCGGGGAGCTGTTTTTT.